The 30 T cell receptor beta chains below come from one sample, sequenced in a study of Ad26.COV2.S vaccination and SARS-CoV-2 variants. Repertoires were generated with immunoSEQ multiplex PCR, while TCRdb's copy carries only in-frame clones and drops some. The table lists about 350,000 clones, roughly nine tenths of them singletons. Treatment in this sample: about 20 received Ad26.COV2.S at low or high dose, single or two shots; a few received placebo; per-sample allocation not given. Samples were taken on day 63 after the first vaccine or placebo injection. The specimen was peripheral blood, collected in a trial of Ad26.COV2.S vaccine versus placebo. The receptors originated from a person between 18 and 65 years old who received the Ad26.COV2.S COVID-19 vaccine or a placebo.

The chain employs TRBV7-2 and TRBJ2-2; 9 bases agree with TRBD2. Looked up from germline, CDR1 is SGHTA and CDR2 is FQGNSA. The CDR3 runs to 14 residues. Unmatched junction bases numbered 5, after V lost 5 bases and J lost 7 bases. The CDR3 reads CASSTGTSHGELFF. As DNA, the CDR3 is TGTGCCAGCAGCACCGGGACTAGCCACGGGGAGCTGTTTTTT.

The V and J genes are TRBV25-1 and TRBJ2-5; TRBD2 is a possible D gene (5 bases). V dropped 2 bases and J dropped 2 bases, with 9 bases sitting between them. The CDR3 is 14 amino acids. CDR1 and CDR2 from the germline V gene are MGHDK and SYGVNS. Written as DNA, the CDR3 is TGTGCCAGCAGTGAAGTGGGGAGACAAGAGACCCAGTACTTC. Translated, it gives CASSEVGRQETQYF.

This chain connects TRBV5-1 to TRBJ2-2; D is perhaps TRBD1 or TRBD2 (5 bases each). Per the germline V gene, CDR1 is SGHRS and CDR2 is YFSETQ. The V gene lost 4 bases and the J gene lost 7 bases, with 11 bases spanning the gap. The CDR3 is made up of 13 amino acids. The CDR3 DNA sequence: TGCGCCAGCAGCATGGGGGATGGCGGGGAGCTGTTTTTT. Amino acid sequence: CASSMGDGGELFF.

V is TRBV11-3 and J is TRBJ2-2; TRBD1 matches at 7 bases. V shed 6 bases and J 6 bases; nucleotides not matched to a gene: 4. The V gene's germline CDR1 is SGHNT and CDR2 YENEEA. The CDR3 totals 13 residues. In DNA, the CDR3 is TGTGCCAGCAGACAGACAGGGCCCGGGGAGCTGTTTTTT. This codes for CASRQTGPGELFF.

This chain joins TRBV18 and TRBJ2-5, with D perhaps TRBD1 (6 bases). The CDR3 extends over 14 amino acids. Germline V CDR1 and CDR2: KGHSH, LQKENI. V was trimmed by 0 bases and J by 5 bases, leaving 10 bases between them. CDR3 nucleotides: TGTGCCAGCTCACCACCGAGCCAGGGGGAGACCCAGTACTTC. Translated: CASSPPSQGETQYF.

The genes are TRBV28 and TRBJ1-1, with TRBD1 matching 9 bases. This CDR3 is built from 15 residues. Germline lookup yields CDR1 MDHEN and CDR2 SYDVKM. V shed 4 bases, J shed 11 bases, and the junction held 14 bases outside the gene matches. This CDR3 reads CASSSPSVRDRDAFF. The CDR3 bases are TGTGCCAGCAGTTCCCCATCCGTCCGGGACAGGGACGCTTTCTTT.

This chain uses TRBV4-3 with TRBJ2-7; 7 bases align to TRBD1. The V and J ends lost 0 bases and 0 bases, in that order; junction bases with no gene match: 2. There are 15 residues in the CDR3. Germline values: CDR1 LGHNA, CDR2 YSLEER. The CDR3 DNA sequence: TGCGCCAGCAGCCAAGACAGGGGGATCTCCTACGAGCAGTACTTC. The encoded protein is CASSQDRGISYEQYF.

The genes are TRBV2 and TRBJ1-4, with 7 nucleotides matching TRBD1. Germline loops: CDR1 SNHLY, CDR2 FYNNEI. This CDR3 contains 13 residues. V lost 6 bases and J lost 11; bases outside the gene matches: 9. The CDR3 DNA reads TGTGCCAGCAGACGACAGGGCTTTTGGAAACTGTTTTTT. It codes for CASRRQGFWKLFF.

The chain uses TRBV12-3 or TRBV12-4 and TRBJ1-6, with D uncertain. Between the trimmed V and J ends, which lost 3 bases and 3 bases, there was a span of 3 bases. This CDR3 has 13 residues. This chain's CDR3 is CASSLVYNSPLHF. CDR3 sequence (DNA): TGTGCCAGCAGTTTGGTCTATAATTCACCCCTCCACTTT.

The J gene is TRBJ1-6, the V gene TRBV7-3; 7 bases match TRBD1. Germline assignment: CDR1 SGHTA and CDR2 FQGTGA. This CDR3 region has 15 residues. J gave up 9 bases and V 8 bases, and 13 bases lay outside the gene matches. As DNA, the CDR3 is TGTGCCAGCTCCAAAGACAGGGATGTTAGTTCACCCCTCCACTTT. Translated: CASSKDRDVSSPLHF.

This chain joins TRBV9 and TRBJ1-2; 12 nucleotides agree with TRBD1. The CDR3 has 14 amino acids. The V segment lost 4 bases and the J segment 8 bases; nucleotides outside the gene matches: 6. Per germline, CDR1 SGDLS and CDR2 YYNGEE. CDR3 nucleotides: TGTGCCAGCAGCACGGGACAGGGGGCGACGGGCTACACCTTC. Protein: CASSTGQGATGYTF. The whole variable domain, remainder taken from reference TRBV9 and TRBJ1-2, is DSGVTQTPKHLITATGQRVTLRCSPRSGDLSVYWYQQSLDQGLQFLIQYYNGEERAKGNILERFSAQQFPDLHSELNLSSLELGDSALYFCASSTGQGATGYTFGSGTRLTVV.

The chain couples TRBV10-2 to TRBJ2-7; tentative D call: TRBD1 (5 bases). Between the trimmed V and J ends, which lost 3 bases and 0 bases, there was a span of 6 bases. The V gene's germline CDR1 is WSHSY and CDR2 SAAADI. CDR3 length equals 13 residues. The CDR3 coding sequence is TGCGCCAGCAGTGACAGGGCCTCCTACGAGCAGTACTTC. This sequence encodes CASSDRASYEQYF.

CDR3 sequence (DNA): TGCGCCAGCACCTGGGGGGGGCCGAACACCGGGGAGCTGTTTTTT. Protein sequence: CASTWGGPNTGELFF. The chain has TRBV5-1 and TRBJ2-2; the D gene is possibly TRBD2 (7 bases). Trimming pared 6 bases from V and 0 bases from J, leaving 12 bases between. This CDR3 spans 15 amino acids. Germline V gene data show CDR1 as SGHRS and CDR2 as YFSETQ.

This clone showed up just once. The gene calls are TRBV20-1 and TRBJ2-7; D is possibly TRBD1 (5 bases). Germline V CDR1 and CDR2: DFQATT, SNEGSKA (reference sequence). V lost 3 bases, J lost 3 bases, and 6 bases lay in between. The CDR3 is 11 amino acids. In DNA form, the CDR3 reads TGCAGTGCTAGTGACAGCTACGAGCAGTACTTC. Translation: CSASDSYEQYF.

This clone has only a few counts. The chain joins TRBV7-2 to TRBJ1-2; D not resolved. The CDR3 spans 15 residues. In germline, CDR1 is SGHTA, CDR2 FQGNSA. The V end was cut by 2 bases, the J end by 5 bases, with 15 bases between. The CDR3 loop is CASSLSGSALYGYTF. Here the CDR3 DNA reads TGTGCCAGCAGCTTATCCGGGTCAGCACTTTATGGCTACACCTTC.

V and J are TRBV5-4 and TRBJ2-3; no clear D. The ends were cut back, 2 bases at V and 3 bases at J, with 10 bases in the middle. The CDR3 totals 14 residues. Germline loops: CDR1 SGHNT, CDR2 YYREEE (reference sequence). The CDR3 nucleotides read TGTGCCAGCAGCTTTGGAATAGGGACAGATACGCAGTATTTT. This translates into CASSFGIGTDTQYF.

This chain joins TRBV19 and TRBJ2-1; 12 bases align to TRBD2. CDR1 and CDR2 from the germline V gene are LNHDA and SQIVND (reference sequence). After removal of 4 bases from V and 9 bases from J, the junction contained 7 bases not matched to a gene. The CDR3 runs to 15 residues. As DNA, the CDR3 is TGTGCCAGTAGTAGGGGACTAGCGGGCGAGGGTGAGCAGTTCTTC. Protein sequence: CASSRGLAGEGEQFF.

The chain couples TRBV15 to TRBJ2-2; TRBD2 might be the D (6 bases). The germline gives CDR1 LNHNV, CDR2 YYDKDF (reference sequence). The CDR3 contains 16 residues. V lost 8 bases, J lost 2 bases, and 18 bases lay in between. CDR3 nucleotides: TGTGCCACCTCCCCAGGCGGGATCGCAAACACCGGGGAGCTGTTTTTT. It is translated as CATSPGGIANTGELFF.

The rearrangement joins TRBV5-4 to TRBJ1-2, with no clear D. V gave up 2 bases and J gave up 5 bases, with 16 bases separating them. This CDR3 is 15 amino acids long. Per germline, CDR1 SGHNT and CDR2 YYREEE (reference sequence). Here the CDR3 reads CASSLKAPRGYGYTF. The CDR3 nucleotides read TGTGCCAGCAGCTTAAAAGCACCCAGAGGGTATGGCTACACCTTC.

The chain combines TRBV2 with TRBJ2-1; 8 positions match TRBD1. J lost 4 bases, V lost 6 bases, and 8 bases had no gene match. Germline CDR1 is SNHLY and CDR2 is FYNNEI. The CDR3 spans 15 residues. The CDR3 DNA is TGTGCCAGCAGGCTAGGGACAGGAGCTTACAATGAGCAGTTCTTC. Protein: CASRLGTGAYNEQFF.

V usage is TRBV28 and J usage is TRBJ1-1, with no clear D. Germline CDR1 MDHEN, CDR2 SYDVKM. The CDR3 spans 12 residues. Trimming left V 6 bases short and J 10 bases short, with 15 bases between. In DNA form, the CDR3 reads TGTGCCAGCAGCCTCGGCCGACACGGAGCTTTCTTT. This sequence encodes CASSLGRHGAFF. Full variable domain (missing parts from reference TRBV28 and TRBJ1-1): DVKVTQSSRYLVKRTGEKVFLECVQDMDHENMFWYRQDPGLGLRLIYFSYDVKMKEKGDIPEGYSVSREKKERFSLILESASTNQTSMYLCASSLGRHGAFFGQGTRLTVV.

This clone was detected once. This chain connects TRBV18 to TRBJ1-5; D perhaps matches TRBD1 (6 bases). This CDR3 has 15 amino acids. The germline V gene encodes CDR1 KGHSH and CDR2 LQKENI. V lost 2 bases and J lost 0, with 8 bases in between. The CDR3 is CASSPNRASNQPQHF. CDR3 coding DNA: TGTGCCAGCTCACCAAACAGGGCTAGCAATCAGCCCCAGCATTTT.

This chain joins TRBV7-8 and TRBJ2-2; no definite D call. Germline V gene lookup returns CDR1 SGHVS and CDR2 FQNEAQ. Trimming cost V 2 bases and J 5 bases, with 15 bases left between them. The CDR3 contains 16 residues. The chain's CDR3 is CASSLYGFVGTGELFF. The CDR3 bases are TGTGCCAGCAGCTTATACGGATTTGTGGGTACCGGGGAGCTGTTTTTT. Full variable domain (outside the CDR3, taken from reference TRBV7-8 and TRBJ2-2): GAGVSQSPRYKVAKRGQDVALRCDPISGHVSLFWYQQALGQGPEFLTYFQNEAQLDKSGLPSDRFFAERPEGSVSTLKIQRTQQEDSAVYLCASSLYGFVGTGELFFGEGSRLTVL.

The rearrangement joins TRBV29-1 to TRBJ1-1; D gene uncertain. The CDR3 is made up of 14 amino acids. With 7 bases removed from V and 4 bases from J, the gap between germline ends came to 19 bases. Germline CDR1 and CDR2: SQVTM and ANQGSEA. Here the CDR3 DNA reads TGCAGCGCCGAGGGTGCAAAGGTAAGCACTGAAGCTTTCTTT. As protein: CSAEGAKVSTEAFF.

As to this clone: The sample carries other DNA sequences with the same CDR3. This rearrangement joins TRBV30 to TRBJ1-5; no firm D call. The germline CDR1 and CDR2 sequences are GTSNPN and SVGIG (reference sequence). The CDR3 is 13 amino acids. V lost 3 bases and J 2 bases, leaving 8 bases between the germline ends. The DNA for the CDR3 is TGTGCCTGGAGCCGACAAGGCAATCAGCCCCAGCATTTT. It is translated as CAWSRQGNQPQHF. The entire variable domain, with the rest obtained from reference TRBV30 and TRBJ1-5, is as follows: SQTIHQWPATLVQPVGSPLSLECTVEGTSNPNLYWYRQAAGRGLQLLFYSVGIGQISSEVPQNLSASRPQDRQFILSSKKLLLSDSGFYLCAWSRQGNQPQHFGDGTRLSIL.

The chain joins TRBV24-1 to TRBJ2-3; 8 nucleotides match TRBD1. Trimming at V came to 7 bases and at J to 3 bases, leaving 5 bases not matched to a gene. Germline values: CDR1 KGHDR, CDR2 SFDVKD. The CDR3 runs 14 residues. The CDR3 region is CATSQGASTDTQYF. In DNA, the CDR3 is TGTGCCACCAGCCAGGGGGCGAGTACAGATACGCAGTATTTT.

CDR3 sequence: CASSDPGQGLETQYF. CDR3 in DNA: TGCGCCAGCAGCGATCCGGGACAGGGTTTGGAGACCCAGTACTTC. This chain joins TRBV4-3 and TRBJ2-5, with 9 nucleotides matching TRBD1. Germline V gives CDR1 LGHNA, CDR2 YSLEER. The CDR3 runs to 15 residues. Losses at the gene ends were 5 bases for V and 5 bases for J; bases not matched to a gene: 9.

The V call is TRBV7-8, the J call TRBJ1-3; D might be TRBD1 (6 bases). V lost 2 bases to trimming and J lost 2 bases, with 19 bases between them. In germline, CDR1 is SGHVS, CDR2 FQNEAQ. The CDR3 runs to 18 residues. The CDR3 DNA reads TGTGCCAGCAGCTTAAATGGTCGGGGGCTTTTAACTGGAAACACCATATATTTT. Amino acids: CASSLNGRGLLTGNTIYF.

J is TRBJ2-1 and V is TRBV7-8; 9 bases line up with TRBD2. Germline V gene data show CDR1 as SGHVS and CDR2 as FQNEAQ. Unmatched junction bases numbered 7, after V lost 5 bases and J lost 8 bases. The CDR3 sequence is 14 residues long. The CDR3 DNA sequence: TGTGCCAGCAGCCCCCGACTAGCGGCCTATGAGCAGTTCTTC. It codes for CASSPRLAAYEQFF.

V gene TRBV27 combines with J gene TRBJ2-2; TRBD2 agrees at 10 bases. This CDR3 spans 17 amino acids. V lost 2 bases to trimming and J lost 7 bases; unmatched junction nucleotides: 10. Germline assignment: CDR1 MNHEY and CDR2 SMNVEV (reference sequence). Here the CDR3 DNA reads TGTGCCAGCAGTTTACAAGCGGGGGGGCTGGTTGGCGGGGAGCTGTTTTTT. It translates to CASSLQAGGLVGGELFF.